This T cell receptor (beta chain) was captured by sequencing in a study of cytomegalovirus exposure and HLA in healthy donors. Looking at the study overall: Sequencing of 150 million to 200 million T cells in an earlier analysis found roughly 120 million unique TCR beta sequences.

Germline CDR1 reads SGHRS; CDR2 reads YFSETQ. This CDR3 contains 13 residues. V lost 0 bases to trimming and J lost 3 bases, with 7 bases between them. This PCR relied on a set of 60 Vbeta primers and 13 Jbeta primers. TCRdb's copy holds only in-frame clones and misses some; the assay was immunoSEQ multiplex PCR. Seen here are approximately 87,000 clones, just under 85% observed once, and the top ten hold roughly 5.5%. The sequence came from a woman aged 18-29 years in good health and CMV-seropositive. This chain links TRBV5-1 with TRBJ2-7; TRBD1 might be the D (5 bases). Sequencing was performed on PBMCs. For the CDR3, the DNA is TGCGCCAGCAGCTTGGGACAGAACTACGAGCAGTACTTC. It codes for CASSLGQNYEQYF.